Measured by frequency, the clone carrying this T cell receptor (beta chain) is medium-sized. Antigen unknown. Germline V gene sequence: CDR1 MNHEY, CDR2 SVGAGI. J gave up 1 base and V 0 bases, and 6 bases lay outside the gene matches. CDR3 length: 16 residues. This sample was included in a study of cytomegalovirus exposure and HLA in healthy donors. Overall study: Out of about 179 million T cells, an earlier analysis found more than 95 million unique TCR beta sequences in total.

Study results and limitations: The study recorded fewer than 200 TCR beta chains that were cytomegalovirus-associated. Researchers reported in a later analysis that a missense DCLRE1C variant was tied to TCR beta V- and J-gene trimming. Analyses of presence/absence relied on an assumption of roughly uniform sequencing depth across donors.

PCR was performed using 60 Vbeta and 13 Jbeta primers. Clones were sequenced by immunoSEQ multiplex PCR, and TCRdb holds only the in-frame ones, with some missing. This table holds about 130,000 clones. J is TRBJ2-7 and V is TRBV6-5; TRBD2 aligns across 7 bases. The TCR was taken from a man aged 35-49 years in good health and CMV-seronegative. Sequencing was done on a sample of PBMCs. The CDR3 loop is CASSYSGAGISYEQYF. CDR3 DNA sequence: TGTGCCAGCAGTTACTCAGGAGCGGGGATTTCCTACGAGCAGTACTTC.